This TCR beta chain was recovered during a study of T cells in Graves' hyperthyroidism and ophthalmopathy. Fresh peripheral blood, approximately 10 ml, was the source of the PBMCs. This clonotype was counted between two and nine times. Its antigen is not known. The CDR3 sequence is 14 residues long. Study-wide results and limits: A model using 13 V-J features told ophthalmopathy apart from stable hyperthyroidism.

Amplification yielded TCR beta CDR3 regions, with RNA transcripts as the source. RT-PCR in the first round (using the HTBI primer set) targeted the TCR CDR3. From the multiplex PCR reads, TCRdb called clonotypes with MiXCR, one entry per CDR3 protein. The table lists more than 450,000 distinct CDR3 sequences, less than 20% of them singletons. This chain links TRBV3-2 with TRBJ2-7. TRBV3-2 is described as a pseudogene. The TCR sequence derives from a man aged 40-49 years with Graves' ophthalmopathy. The source material was blood. The CDR3 reads CASSQDVSSYEQYF. The CDR3 nucleotides read TGTGCCAGCAGCCAAGACGTCAGCTCCTACGAGCAGTACTTC.